Below, 5 T cell receptor beta chains from the same sample are listed, as sequenced in a study of early T cells in non-severe SARS-CoV-2 infection. TCRdb reanalysed the 5' RACE reads using MiXCR and keeps one entry per CDR3 protein. The sample includes approximately 100,000 distinct CDR3 sequences, about 11% seen only once; the top ten take approximately 5%. The material sequenced was whole blood. The receptors originated from an adult who was a healthcare worker with PCR-confirmed SARS-CoV-2 infection or an uninfected control (not recorded which).

This chain connects TRBV6-5 to TRBJ2-7, with D possibly TRBD2 on 5 matching bases. The CDR3 sequence is 15 residues long. Germline V gene data show CDR1 as MNHEY and CDR2 as SVGAGI. Trimming left V 5 bases short and J 2 bases short, with 16 bases between. The DNA of the CDR3 is TGTGCCAGCAGTAGACTATCTCGTCGGGCCTACGAGCAGTACTTC. Translation gives CASSRLSRRAYEQYF.

This clonotype has a handful of counts. This chain links TRBV12-3 or TRBV12-4 with TRBJ2-3, with TRBD1 as a possible D gene (5 bases). The CDR3 contains 16 residues. Trimming pared 0 bases from V and 3 bases from J, leaving 13 bases between. The CDR3 region is CASSLAQGGGTDTQYF. In nucleotides, the CDR3 is TGTGCCAGCAGTTTAGCGCAGGGTGGTGGTACAGATACGCAGTATTTT.

The chain recombines TRBV5-1 with TRBJ2-1, with 8 bases aligning to TRBD2. This CDR3 contains 13 residues. The ends lost 6 bases at V and 8 bases at J; junction bases unmatched: 7. The germline CDR1 and CDR2 sequences are SGHRS and YFSETQ. CDR3 loop: CASNAGGPDEQFF. The DNA of the CDR3 is TGCGCCAGCAATGCGGGAGGCCCCGATGAGCAGTTCTTC.

There are a few counts of this clonotype. The chain carries TRBV19 and TRBJ1-2; D is possibly TRBD1 (5 bases). Germline values: CDR1 LNHDA, CDR2 SQIVND (reference sequence). CDR3 length: 13 residues. Between the trimmed V and J ends, which lost 1 base and 5 bases, there was a span of 8 bases. The CDR3 region has the DNA TGTGCCAGTAGTATAGCAGGGAATTATGGCTACACCTTC. Translated: CASSIAGNYGYTF. Full variable domain (missing parts from reference TRBV19 and TRBJ1-2): DGGITQSPKYLFRKEGQNVTLSCEQNLNHDAMYWYRQDPGQGLRLIYYSQIVNDFQKGDIAEGYSVSREKKESFPLTVTSAQKNPTAFYLCASSIAGNYGYTFGSGTRLTVV.

This clonotype showed up just a few times. The J gene is TRBJ2-3, the V gene TRBV30; D uncertain. V dropped 0 bases and J dropped 2 bases, with 12 bases sitting between them. There are 15 residues in the CDR3. Germline V CDR1 and CDR2: GTSNPN, SVGIG (reference sequence). DNA for the CDR3: TGTGCCTGGAGTGTAGTGGGCGGTTCCACAGATACGCAGTATTTT. Protein product: CAWSVVGGSTDTQYF.